This record looks at one TCR beta chain sequence and its context. The sample belongs to a study of blood T cell repertoires in COVID-19. About the research overall: The study drew acute and convalescent COVID-19 samples from the United States, Italy and Spain. T cells, B-cell-depleted T cells, or PBMCs supplied cDNA or gDNA.

The CDR3 consists of 15 residues. CDR1 and CDR2 from the germline V gene are SGHTA and FQGTGA. V lost 5 bases to trimming and J lost 4 bases; unmatched junction nucleotides: 6. Original handling: Counts of nucleated cells, estimated from reference gene primer amplification, were obtained. The method was immunoSEQ multiplex PCR; TCRdb's version includes in-frame clones alone and lacks a portion of them. The V and J calls and clone size come from that table; D and trimming were worked out from the DNA. The table shows about 150,000 clones, with approximately 90% occurring only once. This TCR came from a woman in her sixties or seventies with active COVID-19. The specimen sequenced was peripheral blood. The V call is TRBV7-3, the J call TRBJ2-1; 9 bases are a match to TRBD2. The CDR3 loop is CASSPVAGDYNEQFF. The CDR3 nucleotides read TGTGCCAGCAGCCCCGTAGCGGGGGATTACAATGAGCAGTTCTTC.